These T cell receptor beta chains were read from a single sample in a study of PD-1 blockade in classical Hodgkin lymphoma. Clones were read by immunoSEQ multiplex PCR, and TCRdb kept only the in-frame ones, dropping some. Of 29,000 or so clones detected, about two thirds appear once; the ten largest clones hold 3% to 3.5%. The source material was peripheral blood mononuclear cells (PBMCs), sampled before the second cycle of nivolumab. The receptor set was obtained from a human donor with classical Hodgkin lymphoma. Both conserved end residues are part of each CDR3. The D gene is left open where the match is weak. Rows may omit the clone size; those that give it use once, few, many or a size class.

-	TRBV5-1	TRBJ2-5	-	CASSLPSEETQYF	TGCGCCAGCAGCTTGCCCTCCGAAGAGACCCAGTACTTC
-	TRBV27	TRBJ2-2	-	CASSSLVIGGTGELFF	TGTGCCAGCAGTTCATTGGTAATTGGGGGCACCGGGGAGCTGTTTTTT
-	TRBV11-2	TRBJ2-7	-	CASSPGQTLSSYEQYF	TGTGCCAGCAGCCCCGGACAGACTCTAAGCTCCTACGAGCAGTACTTC
TRBD1	TRBV6-1	TRBJ2-4	-	CASSESWTGVINIQYF	TGTGCCAGCAGTGAATCTTGGACAGGGGTGATAAACATTCAGTACTTC
-	TRBV5-6	TRBJ1-1	-	CASSPWYVSTEAFF	TGTGCCAGCAGTCCCTGGTACGTTAGCACTGAAGCTTTCTTT
TRBD1	TRBV7-9	TRBJ1-6	-	CASSLIRDSSYNSPLHF	TGTGCCAGCAGCTTAATCCGGGACAGCTCCTATAATTCACCCCTCCACTTT
-	TRBV7-3	TRBJ1-5	-	CASSLSGGNQPQHF	TGTGCCAGCAGCTTAAGTGGGGGAAATCAGCCCCAGCATTTT
-	TRBV7-2	TRBJ2-5	-	CASSFAETYQETQYF	TGTGCCAGCAGCTTTGCAGAAACGTACCAAGAGACCCAGTACTTC
-	TRBV4-3	TRBJ2-7	-	CASSQGGALYEQYF	TGCGCCAGCAGCCAGGGGGGAGCCCTCTACGAGCAGTACTTC
-	TRBV7-2	TRBJ2-7	-	CASSLAGLSYEQYF	TGTGCCAGCAGCTTAGCGGGTCTCTCCTACGAGCAGTACTTC
-	TRBV5-1	TRBJ2-7	-	CASSEGSSAYEQYF	TGCGCCAGCAGTGAGGGGTCGTCAGCCTACGAGCAGTACTTC
-	TRBV11-2	TRBJ2-7	-	CASSLDGHEQYF	TGTGCCAGCAGCTTAGACGGGCACGAGCAGTACTTC
-	TRBV28	TRBJ2-7	-	CASRGGPSYEQYF	TGTGCCAGCAGGGGGGGCCCCTCCTACGAGCAGTACTTC
TRBD1	TRBV27	TRBJ2-5	few	CASSRLDRVEETQYF	TGTGCCAGCAGTCGATTGGACAGGGTAGAAGAGACCCAGTACTTC
-	TRBV27	TRBJ2-2	-	CASSVGGLTGELFF	TGTGCCAGCAGTGTGGGGGGGCTCACCGGGGAGCTGTTTTTT
-	TRBV30	TRBJ2-7	-	CAWSVDRYYEQYF	TGTGCCTGGAGTGTTGACAGGTACTACGAGCAGTACTTC
-	TRBV5-1	TRBJ1-1	-	CASSLGSGGNTEAFF	TGCGCCAGCAGCTTGGGGTCGGGCGGTAACACTGAAGCTTTCTTT
-	TRBV9	TRBJ1-1	few	CASSVGVGRGHTEAFF	TGTGCCAGCAGCGTAGGGGTCGGAAGGGGCCACACTGAAGCTTTCTTT
TRBD2	TRBV29-1	TRBJ2-5	-	CSVDGLGTSGLQETQYF	TGCAGCGTTGACGGGTTAGGGACTAGCGGCCTCCAAGAGACCCAGTACTTC
TRBD1	TRBV4-1	TRBJ2-7	-	CASSQDVLGTGSYEQYF	TGCGCCAGCAGCCAAGATGTTTTAGGGACAGGGTCCTACGAGCAGTACTTC
-	TRBV20-1	TRBJ2-4	-	CSVLAKNIQYF	TGCAGTGTTCTAGCCAAAAACATTCAGTACTTC
-	TRBV7-8	TRBJ1-1	-	CAISDQKNTEAFF	TGTGCCATATCTGACCAAAAGAACACTGAAGCTTTCTTT
-	TRBV4-2	TRBJ1-5	-	CASSQEVGYQPQHF	TGTGCCAGCAGCCAAGAAGTTGGGTATCAGCCCCAGCATTTT
-	TRBV2	TRBJ1-5	-	CASSEFRAGNQPQHF	TGTGCCAGCAGCGAATTCCGGGCCGGCAATCAGCCCCAGCATTTT
-	TRBV6-5	TRBJ1-6	medium-sized	CASSAEGGFTSPLHF	TGTGCCAGCAGTGCTGAAGGGGGTTTTACTTCACCCCTCCACTTT
TRBD1	TRBV19	TRBJ1-6	once	CASSGQGRSPLHF	TGTGCCAGTAGCGGACAGGGCCGGTCACCCCTCCACTTT
-	TRBV27	TRBJ2-7	-	CASTTLEGARSREQYF	TGTGCCAGCACCACCCTCGAGGGAGCCAGGTCCAGGGAGCAGTACTTC
-	TRBV18	TRBJ2-5	-	CASSPWNYAQETQYF	TGTGCCAGCTCACCATGGAACTACGCTCAAGAGACCCAGTACTTC
TRBD1	TRBV27	TRBJ1-2	-	CASSPWDRGSFRYGYTF	TGTGCCAGCAGTCCGTGGGACAGGGGTTCTTTTAGGTATGGCTACACCTTC
-	TRBV7-9	TRBJ2-1	-	CASSPLDNEQFF	TGTGCCAGCAGCCCCCTTGACAATGAGCAGTTCTTC
TRBD2	TRBV28	TRBJ2-7	medium-sized	CASSPIAGGYYYEQYF	TGTGCCAGCAGTCCAATAGCGGGGGGGTACTACTACGAGCAGTACTTC
TRBD2	TRBV6-1	TRBJ2-1	once	CASSEPTSGGLNEQFF	TGTGCCAGCAGTGAGCCTACTAGCGGGGGACTCAATGAGCAGTTCTTC
-	TRBV5-8	TRBJ1-1	-	CASSLFREAFF	TGTGCCAGCAGCTTGTTCAGAGAAGCTTTCTTT
-	TRBV6-1	TRBJ2-1	few	CASRNSGSYNEQFF	TGTGCCAGCAGGAACAGTGGCTCCTACAATGAGCAGTTCTTC
TRBD2	TRBV6-5	TRBJ2-5	-	CASRTGGEETQYF	TGTGCCAGCAGAACGGGGGGGGAAGAGACCCAGTACTTC
-	TRBV5-4	TRBJ1-2	-	CASSLTGNGYTF	TGTGCCAGCAGCTTGACGGGGAATGGCTACACCTTC
TRBD1	TRBV19	TRBJ2-1	-	CASTWTGEGNEQFF	TGTGCCAGTACCTGGACAGGGGAGGGCAATGAGCAGTTCTTC
-	TRBV6-1	TRBJ1-2	-	CASSGHLGGSDYGYTF	TGTGCCAGCAGTGGCCACCTTGGGGGATCCGACTATGGCTACACCTTC
-	TRBV19	TRBJ2-7	-	CASSIGEYEQYF	TGTGCCAGTAGTATAGGCGAATACGAGCAGTACTTC
TRBD2	TRBV7-8	TRBJ2-3	-	CASSLGAVGLAPDTQYF	TGTGCCAGCAGCTTAGGAGCGGTGGGACTAGCCCCAGATACGCAGTATTTT